This record looks at one TCR beta chain sequence and its context. TCRdb re-called the 5' RACE reads, yielding one record per CDR3 amino acid sequence without DNA. The sample table includes about 380,000 distinct CDR3 sequences. The data were obtained in a study of monozygotic twins with inflammatory bowel disease. Germline V gene lookup returns CDR1 SGHRS and CDR2 YFSETQ. The CDR3 sequence is 15 residues long. This receptor was taken from a human donor with ulcerative colitis or Crohn's disease, or a healthy co-twin of an affected twin (not recorded which). This chain uses TRBV5-1 with TRBJ2-2; TCRdb names TRBD2, which stays unverified in the absence of DNA. The specimen sequenced was blood. The CDR3 loop reads CASSSGYSLTGELFF.